This T cell receptor beta chain is from a study of T cells expressing NK-cell markers. TCRdb derives one entry per CDR3 protein from the 5' RACE reads, leaving out DNA. The sample data list 25,000 to 35,000 distinct CDR3 sequences. The CDR3 is 15 residues long. Germline assignment: CDR1 SGHRS and CDR2 YFSETQ. The clonotype originates from a woman between 18 and 75 years old in good health. The material sequenced was blood T cells: a sorted CD56 or NKG2C T cell subset, CD4+ or CD8+ T cells, or bulk PBMC T cells (not recorded which). The rearrangement links TRBV5-1 to TRBJ2-3; TCRdb's D gene call, TRBD1, goes unchecked for lack of DNA. The CDR3 sequence: CASSARTTSTDTQYF. Variable domain in full (rest from reference TRBV5-1 and TRBJ2-3): KAGVTQTPRYLIKTRGQQVTLSCSPISGHRSVSWYQQTPGQGLQFLFEYFSETQRNKGNFPGRFSGRQFSNSRSEMNVSTLELGDSALYLCASSARTTSTDTQYFGPGTRLTVL.